This T cell receptor beta chain comes out of a study of PD-1 blockade in mismatch repair-deficient tumors. Study at large: All were previously treated, progressing patients with about a dozen mismatch repair-deficient cancer types. Broader study findings: Rapid post-treatment expansion, then contraction, generally preceding radiologic response, marked tumor-resident clones.

Every patient had mismatch repair deficiency by PCR or immunohistochemistry. On this clone itself: Its antigen remains unknown.

The V and J ends lost 1 base and 2 bases, in that order; junction bases with no gene match: 6. From germline, CDR1 is LGHNA and CDR2 YSLEER. CDR3 size: 16 residues. Using immunoSEQ multiplex PCR, the repertoire was profiled, and TCRdb retains in-frame clones only, with some absent. The sample holds around 130,000 clones; around nine tenths are singletons and the top ten take about 11%. The sequence came from an adult with mismatch repair-deficient cancer. This chain connects TRBV4-3 to TRBJ2-3, with TRBD2 identical over 7 bases. Specimen: peripheral blood, collected just under 74 weeks after starting pembrolizumab. The CDR3 region is CASSQVWRGNTDTQYF. The CDR3 nucleotides read TGCGCCAGCAGCCAAGTGTGGCGGGGGAACACAGATACGCAGTATTTT.